The clone carrying this T cell receptor (beta chain) was picked up a small number of times. This sample was included in a study of blood T cell repertoires in COVID-19. Study context: The United States, Italy and Spain provided the acute and convalescent COVID-19 samples.

In the original workflow: For nucleated cells, counts were estimated from reference gene primer amplification. Using immunoSEQ multiplex PCR, the repertoire was profiled, and TCRdb retains in-frame clones only, with some absent. Clonal size and the V and J genes are those of that table, whereas D and trimming came from the DNA. Here the sample spans 90,000 to 110,000 clones, roughly four fifths being singletons. The receptor was isolated from a woman aged 65 to 85 with acute or convalescent COVID-19. The sequenced sample consisted of peripheral blood.

This CDR3 reads CSASRTSGRNTHEQFF. The CDR3 nucleotides are TGCAGTGCTAGTAGGACTAGCGGGAGAAATACCCATGAGCAGTTCTTC. The chain has TRBV20-1 and TRBJ2-1; 13 nucleotides line up with TRBD2. The CDR3 is 16 amino acids. J was trimmed by 8 bases and V by 3 bases; bases with no gene match: 10. CDR1 is DFQATT and CDR2 is SNEGSKA in the germline V gene (reference sequence).